This paragraph reports one T cell receptor (beta chain). This clonotype was counted at least ten times. Its antigen remains undetermined. Base quality data are lacking; no much larger clone is found one base away. The germline V end is reduced by 4 bases and the J end by 4 bases; junction bases left unmatched: 7. The CDR3 measures 14 amino acids from cysteine to phenylalanine. The CDR3 DNA has 42 bases and is translated from base 1. The sequencer listed for this sample is Illumina HiSeq 1500. The public reads were reprocessed in TCRdb via fastp at Q25 and MiXCR, keeping in-frame beta chains. Under each unique CDR3 protein, matching rows form one entry showing the most common genes and DNA. The sample has 86,000 or so distinct CDR3 sequences on record, under 30% of them singletons. The top ten constitute roughly 50% of the sample. This specimen belongs to a study of T cell repertoires in cytomegalovirus infection (dated by TCRdb to between 2018 and 2021). Regarding the complete study: Recently identified HLA-C-restricted CMV epitopes, whose presentation resists viral immunomodulation, were targeted by peptide stimulations together with well-studied HLA-B-restricted epitopes. The HLA type of each donor mattered for the analysis, because public TCR beta signatures pointed to carriage of CMV infection along with the matching HLA type. Overall results and qualifications from the work: Cumulative frequency of public TCR beta family members discriminated carriers of CMV infection plus the relevant HLA type in this cohort and an independent approximately 360-donor cohort. The ex vivo response was dominated by HLA-C-restricted CMV-specific TCR beta clonotypes, which also provided the single most frequent clonotype in two of eight donors.

Sample treatment or condition, as interpreted from the label and publication: in vitro stimulation with specific CMV peptide epitopes to enrich CMV-specific T cells. The source of this sequence is a human donor in good health (CMV status not recorded). Some clones in this sample may be carry-over from other donors' samples. The V and J genes are TRBV12-3 or TRBV12-4 and TRBJ2-7, with 7 middle bases fitting TRBD1. Sequenced material: CD8+ T cells from cultured PBMCs, taken from culture after CMV antigen stimulation. Here the CDR3 is given as CASSSGQTLYEQYF. Here is the DNA: TGTGCCAGCAGTTCGGGACAGACTCTTTACGAGCAGTACTTC.